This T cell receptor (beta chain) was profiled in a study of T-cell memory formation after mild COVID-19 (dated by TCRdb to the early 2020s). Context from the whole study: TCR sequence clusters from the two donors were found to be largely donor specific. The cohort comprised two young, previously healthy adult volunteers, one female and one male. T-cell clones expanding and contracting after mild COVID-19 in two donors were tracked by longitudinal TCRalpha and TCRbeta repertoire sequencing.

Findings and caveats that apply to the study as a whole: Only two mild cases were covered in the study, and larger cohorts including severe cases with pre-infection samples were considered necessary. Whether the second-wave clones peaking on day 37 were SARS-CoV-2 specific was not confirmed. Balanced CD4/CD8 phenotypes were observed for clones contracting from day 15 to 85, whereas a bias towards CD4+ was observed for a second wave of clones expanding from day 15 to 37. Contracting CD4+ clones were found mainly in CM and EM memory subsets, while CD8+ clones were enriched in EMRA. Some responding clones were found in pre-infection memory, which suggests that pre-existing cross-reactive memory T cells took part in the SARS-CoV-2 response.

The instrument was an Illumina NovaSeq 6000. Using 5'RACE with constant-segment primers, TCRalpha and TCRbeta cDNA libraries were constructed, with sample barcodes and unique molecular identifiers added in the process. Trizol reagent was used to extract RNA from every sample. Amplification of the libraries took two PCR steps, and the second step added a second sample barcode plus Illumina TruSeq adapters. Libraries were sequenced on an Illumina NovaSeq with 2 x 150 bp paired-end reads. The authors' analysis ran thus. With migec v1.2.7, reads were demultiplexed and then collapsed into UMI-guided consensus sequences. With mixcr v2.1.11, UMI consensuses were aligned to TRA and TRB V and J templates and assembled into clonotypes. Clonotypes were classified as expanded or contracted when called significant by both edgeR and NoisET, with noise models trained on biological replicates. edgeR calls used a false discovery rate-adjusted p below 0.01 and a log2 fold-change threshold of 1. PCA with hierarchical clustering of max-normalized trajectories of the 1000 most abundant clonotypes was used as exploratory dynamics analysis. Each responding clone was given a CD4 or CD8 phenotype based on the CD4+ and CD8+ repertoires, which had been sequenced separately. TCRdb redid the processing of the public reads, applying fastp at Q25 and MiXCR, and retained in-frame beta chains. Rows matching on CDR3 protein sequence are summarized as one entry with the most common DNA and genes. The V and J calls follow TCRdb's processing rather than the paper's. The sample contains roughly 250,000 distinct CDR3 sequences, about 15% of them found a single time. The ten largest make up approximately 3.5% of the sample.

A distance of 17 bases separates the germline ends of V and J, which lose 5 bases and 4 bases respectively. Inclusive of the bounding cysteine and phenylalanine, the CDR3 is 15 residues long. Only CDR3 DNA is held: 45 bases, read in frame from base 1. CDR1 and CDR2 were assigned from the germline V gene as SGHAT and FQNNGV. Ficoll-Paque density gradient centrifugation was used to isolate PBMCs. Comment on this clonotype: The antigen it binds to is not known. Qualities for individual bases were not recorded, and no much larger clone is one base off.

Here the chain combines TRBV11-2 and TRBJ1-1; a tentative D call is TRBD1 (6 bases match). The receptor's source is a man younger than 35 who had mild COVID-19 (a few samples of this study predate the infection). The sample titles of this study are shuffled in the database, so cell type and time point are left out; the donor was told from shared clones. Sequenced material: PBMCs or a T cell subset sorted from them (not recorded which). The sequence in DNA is TGTGCCAGCAGCCCCTTCGGGGGCGTAGGCACTGAAGCTTTCTTT. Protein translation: CASSPFGGVGTEAFF.